Following are 18 T cell receptor beta chains from one sample sequenced in a study of blood T cell repertoires in COVID-19. TCRdb keeps only in-frame clones here, not all; method: immunoSEQ multiplex PCR. This table holds more than 100,000 clones, 70% to 85% found once. Sequenced sample: peripheral blood. These receptors came from a woman in her 70s with acute or convalescent COVID-19.

This clone was counted only a few times. The chain joins TRBV5-8 to TRBJ1-2, with 9 nucleotides matching TRBD1. This CDR3 has 15 residues. The ends lost 4 bases at V and 4 bases at J; junction bases unmatched: 8. Germline V gene sequence: CDR1 SGHTS, CDR2 YDEGEE. CDR3 sequence (DNA): TGTGCCAGCAGCATAAACAGGGGGCAGAGCTATGGCTACACCTTC. Its translation is CASSINRGQSYGYTF.

The sample holds one count of this clone. The gene calls are TRBV10-3 and TRBJ2-2; no clear D. The CDR3 sequence is 16 residues long. The V gene lost 0 bases and the J gene lost 0 bases, with 8 bases spanning the gap. Germline V gives CDR1 ENHRY, CDR2 SYGVKD. The CDR3 bases are TGTGCCATCAGTGAGTCTCGTCTGTCGAACACCGGGGAGCTGTTTTTT. Translation gives CAISESRLSNTGELFF.

CDR3 nucleotide sequence: TGTGCCAGCAGCTTAGTAGCGGGAGCGAACACCGGGGAGCTGTTTTTT. It yields the protein CASSLVAGANTGELFF. The rearrangement joins TRBV7-2 to TRBJ2-2; the match to TRBD2 covers 9 bases. The CDR3 runs to 16 residues. Germline-derived CDR1 and CDR2 are SGHTA and FQGNSA. V lost 1 base to trimming and J lost 0 bases; unmatched junction nucleotides: 0.

The gene calls are TRBV7-9 and TRBJ1-5; maybe TRBD1 (6 bases). The CDR3 has 15 amino acids. V was clipped by 4 bases and J by 2 bases, with 12 bases between them. Germline values: CDR1 SEHNR, CDR2 FQNEAQ (reference sequence). The CDR3 bases are TGTGCCAGCAGCTCCGCAGGGGTTCGCAATCAGCCCCAGCATTTT. Residues: CASSSAGVRNQPQHF.

CDR3 sequence (DNA): TGCAGCGTTGAAGGGGACAGGGCTGGCTACACCTTC. Protein: CSVEGDRAGYTF. V is TRBV29-1 and J is TRBJ1-2; the match to TRBD1 covers 9 bases. The V and J ends lost 1 base and 7 bases, in that order; junction bases with no gene match: 1. This CDR3 is 12 amino acids long. In germline, CDR1 is SQVTM, CDR2 ANQGSEA.

This sequence joins TRBV4-1 and TRBJ2-7; D possibly corresponds to TRBD1 (6 bases). Germline CDR1 and CDR2: MGHRA and YSYEKL. This CDR3 is 16 amino acids long. V dropped 1 base and J dropped 6 bases, with 19 bases sitting between them. The CDR3 spells CASSQGTPTGRLEQYF. In nucleotides, the CDR3 is TGCGCCAGCAGCCAAGGCACTCCGACAGGCCGGCTCGAGCAGTACTTC.

The chain has TRBV29-1 and TRBJ2-5, with TRBD1 matching over 7 bases. The CDR3 has 14 residues. The V gene end was trimmed by 4 bases and the J gene end by 1 base; junction bases not matched to a gene: 6. CDR1 and CDR2 (germline): SQVTM, ANQGSEA. The CDR3 DNA sequence: TGCAGCGTTGCTGGACAGGTGGCCCAAGAGACCCAGTACTTC. This sequence encodes CSVAGQVAQETQYF.

This clone has at least ten counts. The rearrangement uses TRBV2 and TRBJ1-5, with TRBD1 matching over 7 bases. Trimming removed 6 bases from V and 3 bases from J; junction bases left unmatched: 8. CDR3 length: 15 amino acids. From germline, CDR1 is SNHLY and CDR2 FYNNEI. CDR3 sequence (DNA): TGTGCCAGCAGCCCGGGACAGACTAACAATCAGCCCCAGCATTTT. It translates to CASSPGQTNNQPQHF. The full variable domain, with the rest looked up from reference TRBV2 and TRBJ1-5, is EPEVTQTPSHQVTQMGQEVILRCVPISNHLYFYWYRQILGQKVEFLVSFYNNEISEKSEIFDDQFSVERPDGSNFTLKIRSTKLEDSAMYFCASSPGQTNNQPQHFGDGTRLSIL.

This clone was counted a single time. The CDR3 spells CATAPGQAYGYTF. The CDR3 DNA reads as TGTGCCACCGCCCCCGGACAGGCCTATGGCTACACCTTC. V gene TRBV27 combines with J gene TRBJ1-2; 7 positions match TRBD1. The CDR3 is 13 amino acids. Germline CDR1 is MNHEY and CDR2 is SMNVEV (reference sequence). Germline trimming cut 10 bases from V and 4 bases from J; bases unmatched to any gene: 9.

The chain recombines TRBV6-2 or TRBV6-3 with TRBJ2-3; D is ambiguous. With 2 bases removed from V and 5 bases from J, the gap between germline ends came to 8 bases. The CDR3 spans 13 residues. Germline V lookup: CDR1 MNHEY, CDR2 SVGEGT. CDR3 coding DNA: TGTGCCAGCAGTTACGGAGTGGGAGATACGCAGTATTTT. It yields the protein CASSYGVGDTQYF.

The CDR3 loop is CASSHVRETGGKDTQYF. Here the CDR3 DNA reads TGCGCCAGCAGCCATGTGCGTGAGACAGGGGGAAAAGATACGCAGTATTTT. This chain joins TRBV4-1 and TRBJ2-3; 9 bases match TRBD1. Trimming removed 3 bases from V and 5 bases from J; junction bases left unmatched: 12. Germline V CDR1 and CDR2: MGHRA, YSYEKL. CDR3 length equals 17 residues.

The chain recombines TRBV5-1 with TRBJ1-2, with TRBD1 identical over 9 bases. With V trimmed by 3 bases and J by 0 bases, 3 bases remained unmatched. The CDR3 covers 15 residues. Germline CDR1 SGHRS, CDR2 YFSETQ. CDR3 sequence (DNA): TGCGCCAGCAGCTGGGACAGGGAACCTAACTATGGCTACACCTTC. It yields the protein CASSWDREPNYGYTF. Variable domain in full (rest from reference TRBV5-1 and TRBJ1-2): KAGVTQTPRYLIKTRGQQVTLSCSPISGHRSVSWYQQTPGQGLQFLFEYFSETQRNKGNFPGRFSGRQFSNSRSEMNVSTLELGDSALYLCASSWDREPNYGYTFGSGTRLTVV.

This chain uses TRBV15 with TRBJ1-3; a weak D match, TRBD1 (5 bases). V lost 5 bases and J 4 bases, leaving 15 bases between the germline ends. The CDR3 is 15 amino acids. Germline CDR1 LNHNV, CDR2 YYDKDF (reference sequence). CDR3 sequence reads: CATSSEGGVGNTIYF. The CDR3 bases are TGTGCCACCAGCTCGGAGGGAGGGGTGGGAAACACCATATATTTT.

V is TRBV6-2 or TRBV6-3 and J is TRBJ2-7, with TRBD1 identical over 10 bases. The ends lost 0 bases at V and 8 bases at J; junction bases unmatched: 1. This CDR3 is built from 13 residues. Germline V gene data show CDR1 as MNHEY and CDR2 as SVGEGT. The CDR3 sequence is CASSYSGQGKQYF. The CDR3 DNA follows: TGTGCCAGCAGTTACTCGGGACAGGGGAAGCAGTACTTC.

A note on this clone: At the DNA level, this CDR3 is encoded by other sequences in the same sample as well. The CDR3 DNA is TGTGCCAGCAGCCCCCGCACCGGGGTGAACACTGAAGCTTTCTTT. It codes for CASSPRTGVNTEAFF. The J gene is TRBJ1-1, the V gene TRBV7-9; no clear D. The CDR3 consists of 15 residues. Germline CDR1 is SEHNR and CDR2 is FQNEAQ (reference sequence). V was clipped by 5 bases and J by 0 bases, with 13 bases between them.

V and J are TRBV7-2 and TRBJ1-4; 8 bases are shared with TRBD1. This CDR3 is 14 amino acids long. Per the germline V gene, CDR1 is SGHTA and CDR2 is FQGNSA. V lost 2 bases and J lost 5; bases outside the gene matches: 1. The CDR3 nucleotides are TGTGCCAGCAGCTTAACAGGGGGAAATGAAAAACTGTTTTTT. It translates to CASSLTGGNEKLFF.

The chain employs TRBV6-5 and TRBJ2-1, with TRBD2 identical over 9 bases. CDR3 length: 14 amino acids. J gave up 8 bases and V 7 bases, and 9 bases lay outside the gene matches. Germline CDR1 reads MNHEY; CDR2 reads SVGAGI. The CDR3 sequence is CASTPGTSWDEQFF. CDR3 coding DNA: TGTGCCAGCACCCCGGGGACTAGCTGGGATGAGCAGTTCTTC.

V usage is TRBV2 and J usage is TRBJ2-7, with 8 bases matching TRBD1. V lost 6 bases and J lost 3; bases outside the gene matches: 4. In germline, CDR1 is SNHLY, CDR2 FYNNEI. There are 13 residues in the CDR3. The CDR3 here is CASSPGQVYEQYV. The CDR3 DNA sequence: TGTGCCAGCAGCCCGGGACAGGTCTACGAGCAGTACGTC.